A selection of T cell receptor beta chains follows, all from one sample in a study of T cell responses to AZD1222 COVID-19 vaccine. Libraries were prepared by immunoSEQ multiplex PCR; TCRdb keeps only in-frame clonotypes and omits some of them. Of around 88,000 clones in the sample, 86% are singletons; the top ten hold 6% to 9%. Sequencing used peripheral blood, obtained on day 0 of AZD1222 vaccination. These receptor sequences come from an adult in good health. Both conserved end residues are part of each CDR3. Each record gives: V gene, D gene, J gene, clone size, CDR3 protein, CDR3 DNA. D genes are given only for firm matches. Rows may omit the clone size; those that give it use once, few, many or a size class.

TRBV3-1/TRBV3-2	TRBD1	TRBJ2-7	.	CANRPPGQGHEQYF	TGTGCCAACCGCCCCCCGGGACAGGGCCACGAGCAGTACTTC
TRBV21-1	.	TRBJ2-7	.	CASSPERQAYEQYF	TGTGCCAGCAGCCCAGAGAGACAGGCCTACGAGCAGTACTTC
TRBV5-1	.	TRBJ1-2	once	CASSFGGSQGSNYGYTF	TGCGCCAGCAGCTTTGGGGGATCACAGGGCTCCAACTATGGCTACACCTTC
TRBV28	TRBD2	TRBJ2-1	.	CASSEPSGRGYNEQFF	TGTGCCAGCAGTGAGCCTAGCGGGAGGGGCTACAATGAGCAGTTCTTC
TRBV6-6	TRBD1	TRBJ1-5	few	CASSMTGGDQPQHF	TGTGCCAGCAGTATGACAGGGGGCGATCAGCCCCAGCATTTT
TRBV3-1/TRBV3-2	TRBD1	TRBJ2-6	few	CASSLQGGAGANVLTF	TGTGCCAGCAGCCTGCAAGGGGGCGCTGGGGCCAACGTCCTGACTTTC
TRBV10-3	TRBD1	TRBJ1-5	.	CAISASSQGIQPQHF	TGTGCCATCAGTGCGAGTTCACAGGGGATTCAGCCCCAGCATTTT
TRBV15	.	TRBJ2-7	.	CATSPRLVYEQYF	TGTGCCACCAGCCCCCGACTAGTTTACGAGCAGTACTTC
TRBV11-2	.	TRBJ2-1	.	CASSLDLAGPNNEQFF	TGTGCCAGCAGCTTAGACCTGGCGGGACCTAACAATGAGCAGTTCTTC
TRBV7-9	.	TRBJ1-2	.	CASSLAKTVDGYTF	TGTGCCAGCAGCTTAGCGAAGACAGTAGATGGCTACACCTTC
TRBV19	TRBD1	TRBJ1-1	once	CASNKGGQNTEAFF	TGTGCCAGTAATAAAGGGGGCCAGAACACTGAAGCTTTCTTT
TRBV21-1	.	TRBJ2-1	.	CTQSAEQFF	TGTACACAGTCGGCGGAGCAGTTCTTC
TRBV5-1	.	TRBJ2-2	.	CASSPTGPEGTGELFF	TGCGCCAGCAGCCCCACAGGCCCCGAAGGCACCGGGGAGCTGTTTTTT
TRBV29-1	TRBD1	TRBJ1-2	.	CSVTGQISSGYTF	TGCAGCGTTACGGGACAGATCTCCTCTGGCTACACCTTC
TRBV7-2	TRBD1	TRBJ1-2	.	CASSLVFQGDYGYTF	TGTGCCAGCAGCTTAGTATTCCAGGGGGACTATGGCTACACCTTC
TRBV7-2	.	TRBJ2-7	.	CASSLSHYEQYF	TGTGCCAGCAGCTTATCCCACTACGAGCAGTACTTC
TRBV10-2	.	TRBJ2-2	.	CARRGARGAYTGELFF	TGCGCCCGCAGGGGGGCCAGGGGGGCCTACACCGGGGAGCTGTTTTTT
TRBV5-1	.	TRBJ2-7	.	CASSPELATPYEQYF	TGCGCCAGCAGCCCGGAATTAGCGACGCCCTACGAGCAGTACTTC
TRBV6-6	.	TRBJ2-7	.	CASSYRTAYEQYF	TGTGCCAGCAGTTACAGGACAGCGTACGAGCAGTACTTC
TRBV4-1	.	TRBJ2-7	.	CASSQGSRGYSYEQYF	TGCGCCAGCAGCCAAGGAAGTAGGGGGTACTCCTACGAGCAGTACTTC
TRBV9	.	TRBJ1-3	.	CASSAGGRGSTIYF	TGTGCCAGCAGCGCGGGGGGACGGGGAAGCACCATATATTTT
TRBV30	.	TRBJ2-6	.	CAWSISGANVLTF	TGTGCCTGGAGTATCTCTGGGGCCAACGTCCTGACTTTC
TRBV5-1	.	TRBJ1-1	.	CASSLFGGEAFF	TGCGCCAGCAGCTTGTTCGGGGGAGAAGCTTTCTTT
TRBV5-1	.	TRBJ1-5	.	CASSLGVGSNQPQHF	TGCGCCAGCAGCTTGGGGGTTGGTAGCAATCAGCCCCAGCATTTT
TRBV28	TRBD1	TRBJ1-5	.	CASSSGTGYSNQPQHF	TGTGCCAGCAGTTCCGGGACAGGATATAGCAATCAGCCCCAGCATTTT
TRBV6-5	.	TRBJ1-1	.	CASSSTASGNIEAFF	TGTGCCAGCAGTTCCACGGCCTCAGGGAATATTGAAGCTTTCTTT
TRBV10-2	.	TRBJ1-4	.	CASRDSGDEKLFF	TGCGCCAGCAGGGACAGTGGGGATGAAAAACTGTTTTTT
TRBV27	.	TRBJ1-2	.	CASSSRPGGNYGYTF	TGTGCCAGCAGTTCCCGGCCCGGGGGTAACTATGGCTACACCTTC
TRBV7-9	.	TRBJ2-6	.	CASSSRSSGANVLTF	TGTGCCAGCAGCTCCCGATCCTCTGGGGCCAACGTCCTGACTTTC